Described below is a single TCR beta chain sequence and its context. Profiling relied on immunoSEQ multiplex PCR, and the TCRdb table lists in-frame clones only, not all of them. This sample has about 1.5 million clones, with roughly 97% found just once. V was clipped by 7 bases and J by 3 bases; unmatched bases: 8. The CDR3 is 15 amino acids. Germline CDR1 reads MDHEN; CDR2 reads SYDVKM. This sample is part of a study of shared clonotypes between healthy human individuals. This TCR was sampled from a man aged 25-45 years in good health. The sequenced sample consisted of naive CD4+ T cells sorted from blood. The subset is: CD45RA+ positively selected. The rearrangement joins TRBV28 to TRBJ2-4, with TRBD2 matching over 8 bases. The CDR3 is CASTTGGVGKNIQYF. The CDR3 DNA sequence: TGTGCCAGCACAACCGGGGGGGTGGGCAAAAACATTCAGTACTTC.